This entry lists 27 T cell receptor beta chains sequenced from one sample in a study of T cell repertoires in cytomegalovirus infection. Each CDR3 protein gets one entry after TCRdb re-called the reads with MiXCR. The table shows fewer than 550,000 distinct CDR3 sequences, with approximately 30% occurring only once. The sequenced material came from PBMCs. The receptors come from a human donor in good health (CMV status not recorded). Some clones in this sample may be carry-over from other donors' samples.

This clonotype was detected only a few times. The V call is TRBV11-2, the J call TRBJ2-7, with a possible D match to TRBD2 (6 bases). V lost 7 bases and J lost 1, with 8 bases in between. The CDR3 is made up of 12 amino acids. The germline V gene encodes CDR1 SGHAT and CDR2 FQNNGV. The DNA of the CDR3 is TGTGCCAGCAAAGGGACTTCCTACGAGCAGTACTTC. Its translation: CASKGTSYEQYF.

This clonotype was picked up a small number of times. The chain recombines TRBV5-5 with TRBJ1-5; 8 nucleotides agree with TRBD1. There are 15 residues in the CDR3. The V gene end was trimmed by 0 bases and the J gene end by 7 bases; junction bases not matched to a gene: 6. Germline CDR1 SGHKS, CDR2 YYEKEE (reference sequence). CDR3 coding DNA: TGTGCCAGCAGCTTGGGACAGGGGAAGTACCAGCCCCAGCATTTT. This encodes CASSLGQGKYQPQHF.

With regard to this clonotype: The germline gene is not matched at one end of the junction; a read error may be the cause. V and J are TRBV7-2 and TRBJ2-5; 13 bases align to TRBD2. CDR1 and CDR2 (germline): SGHTA, FQGNSA. The CDR3 runs to 18 residues. The CDR3 reads CTSSGRTSGGDYQEPQYF. The CDR3 DNA sequence: TGTACCAGCAGTGGGCGGACTAGCGGGGGTGATTACCAAGAGCCCCAGTACTTC.

The chain employs TRBV10-3 and TRBJ1-2; D call uncertain. The germline V gene encodes CDR1 ENHRY and CDR2 SYGVKD. The CDR3 is made up of 13 amino acids. This chain's CDR3 is CATSRGILYGYTF. In DNA form, the CDR3 reads TGTGCGACAAGCCGCGGCATCCTCTATGGCTACACCTTC.

The chain uses TRBV6-2 or TRBV6-3 and TRBJ1-5; the D gene is possibly TRBD1 (5 bases). Germline loops: CDR1 MNHEY, CDR2 SVGEGT. CDR3 length: 15 residues. Trimming took 8 bases from V and 7 from J, leaving 21 bases between them. This chain's CDR3 is CASLSVEARGQPQHF. The CDR3 DNA follows: TGTGCCAGCCTATCAGTCGAAGCCCGGGGGCAGCCCCAGCATTTT.

J is TRBJ1-5 and V is TRBV5-6; 7 bases map to TRBD1. After removal of 4 bases from V and 7 bases from J, the junction contained 8 bases not matched to a gene. The V gene's germline CDR1 is SGHDT and CDR2 YYEEEE. CDR3 length: 14 residues. The CDR3: CASSPNRGGQPQHF. CDR3 DNA: TGTGCCAGCAGCCCAAACAGGGGAGGGCAGCCCCAGCATTTT.

The gene calls are TRBV19 and TRBJ1-2; D is ambiguous. Germline-derived CDR1 and CDR2 are LNHDA and SQIVND (reference sequence). This CDR3 comprises 10 residues. V shed 10 bases and J shed 14 bases, with 17 bases lying between them. The CDR3 here is CAKIATDSTF. The CDR3 region has the DNA TGTGCCAAGATTGCGACCGACTCTACCTTC.

CDR3 nucleotide sequence: TGTGCCAGCAGCTTCGCGGGGGCTCAAAACATTCAGTACTTC. It codes for CASSFAGAQNIQYF. This chain links TRBV7-8 with TRBJ2-4, with a tentative D call TRBD2 (7 bases). CDR3 length: 14 amino acids. CDR1 and CDR2 (germline): SGHVS, FQNEAQ. V gave up 3 bases and J gave up 5 bases, with 11 bases separating them.

This clonotype showed up just a few times. The chain links TRBV7-3 to TRBJ2-1; 9 bases fit TRBD2. V lost 5 bases to trimming and J lost 8 bases; unmatched junction nucleotides: 13. Germline values: CDR1 SGHTA, CDR2 FQGTGA. CDR3 size: 16 residues. The CDR3 protein is CASSRSGGGASDEQFF. Written as DNA, the CDR3 is TGTGCCAGCAGCCGTAGCGGCGGGGGGGCCTCGGATGAGCAGTTCTTC.

This rearrangement joins TRBV20-1 to TRBJ2-7, with TRBD2 matching 10 bases. Germline trimming cut 0 bases from V and 2 bases from J; bases unmatched to any gene: 10. The CDR3 consists of 17 residues. The V gene's germline CDR1 is DFQATT and CDR2 SNEGSKA (reference sequence). The CDR3 DNA reads TGCAGTGCTAGAGATATCGCTAGCGGGGGACCAACCTACGAGCAGTACTTC. Its translation: CSARDIASGGPTYEQYF.

The chain recombines TRBV7-2 with TRBJ2-2; D tentatively reads TRBD1 or TRBD2 (7 bases each). CDR1 and CDR2 from the germline V gene are SGHTA and FQGNSA. The CDR3 is made up of 14 amino acids. V was pared by 6 bases and J by 7 bases, with 15 bases between. CDR3 protein: CASRKTGEGGELFF. The CDR3 DNA reads as TGTGCCAGCAGGAAAACAGGGGAGGGCGGGGAGCTGTTTTTT.

A few counts support this clonotype. The gene calls are TRBV4-2 and TRBJ2-7; D call uncertain. The CDR3 covers 15 residues. Germline assignment: CDR1 LGHNA and CDR2 YNFKEQ. Trimming shortened V by 0 bases and J by 4 bases, and 13 bases separated the two germline ends. CDR3 coding DNA: TGTGCCAGCAGCCAAGATTTCTTGAACGGGTACGAGCAGTACTTC. This translates into CASSQDFLNGYEQYF.

This clonotype was observed at least ten times. The chain has TRBV12-3 or TRBV12-4 and TRBJ2-2; D remains unclear. V was pared by 5 bases and J by 7 bases, with 11 bases between. The CDR3 has 13 residues. The CDR3 is CASSPSRFGELFF. The CDR3 DNA reads as TGTGCCAGCAGTCCGTCCCGCTTCGGGGAGCTGTTTTTT.

This clonotype was counted ten times or more. The chain links TRBV7-2 to TRBJ1-4; maybe TRBD1 (6 bases). Per the germline V gene, CDR1 is SGHTA and CDR2 is FQGNSA. Trimming removed 0 bases from V and 0 bases from J, with 8 bases in between. This CDR3 is 16 amino acids long. Written as DNA, the CDR3 is TGTGCCAGCAGCTTAGCGGGGGCTGCAACTAATGAAAAACTGTTTTTT. This sequence encodes CASSLAGAATNEKLFF.

This clonotype was counted between two and nine times. The chain links TRBV7-9 to TRBJ1-3; the D is unclear. This CDR3 has 15 amino acids. Germline-derived CDR1 and CDR2 are SEHNR and FQNEAQ (reference sequence). Trimming stripped 4 bases from V and 0 bases from J, with 10 bases between. In DNA form, the CDR3 reads TGTGCCAGCAGCTACCCGACGGGCTCTGGAAACACCATATATTTT. Translated, it gives CASSYPTGSGNTIYF.

The chain joins TRBV29-1 to TRBJ2-2, with D unclear. The V gene's germline CDR1 is SQVTM and CDR2 ANQGSEA. V lost 0 bases and J lost 1, with 6 bases in between. This CDR3 spans 14 amino acids. CDR3 sequence reads: CSVEDPMNTGELFF. The CDR3 nucleotides read TGCAGCGTTGAAGATCCCATGAACACCGGGGAGCTGTTTTTT.

The chain uses TRBV19 and TRBJ1-5; D unclear. The V and J ends lost 3 bases and 3 bases respectively, with 6 bases between them. This CDR3 contains 13 residues. Germline V gives CDR1 LNHDA, CDR2 SQIVND (reference sequence). The CDR3: CASSISVNQPQHF. DNA of the CDR3: TGTGCCAGTAGTATTTCGGTCAATCAGCCCCAGCATTTT.

This chain links TRBV11-2 with TRBJ2-5; D is uncertain. The V end was cut by 2 bases, the J end by 2 bases, with 9 bases between. Per germline, CDR1 SGHAT and CDR2 FQNNGV. The CDR3 covers 14 residues. The CDR3 coding sequence is TGTGCCAGCAGCTTATGGACGAATCAAGAGACCCAGTACTTC. Residues: CASSLWTNQETQYF.

This clonotype was picked up a small number of times. This chain links TRBV15 with TRBJ2-1; D might be TRBD1 (5 bases). The ends were cut back, 10 bases at V and 0 bases at J, with 10 bases in the middle. The CDR3 extends over 13 amino acids. Per germline, CDR1 LNHNV and CDR2 YYDKDF (reference sequence). CDR3 sequence reads: CAIGRDSYNEQFF. CDR3 coding DNA: TGTGCCATCGGCAGGGACTCCTACAATGAGCAGTTCTTC.

The table lists this clonotype with a few counts. V and J are TRBV20-1 and TRBJ2-7, with 11 bases aligning to TRBD2. The ends lost 8 bases at V and 6 bases at J; junction bases unmatched: 9. Germline-derived CDR1 and CDR2 are DFQATT and SNEGSKA (reference sequence). The CDR3 has 13 amino acids. Written as DNA, the CDR3 is TGCAGTACTTATAGCGGGGGGGCAGGCGAGCAGTACTTC. Its protein is CSTYSGGAGEQYF.

This clonotype showed up many times. The chain couples TRBV7-8 to TRBJ2-3; D possibly corresponds to TRBD2 (6 bases). CDR1 SGHVS and CDR2 FQNEAQ come from the germline V gene. The ends were cut back, 2 bases at V and 0 bases at J, with 12 bases in the middle. The CDR3 covers 16 residues. In DNA form, the CDR3 reads TGTGCCAGCAGCTTACAGGGCGGGGTGAGCACAGATACGCAGTATTTT. It encodes CASSLQGGVSTDTQYF.

The chain recombines TRBV11-1 with TRBJ1-4, with D unresolved. The V gene's germline CDR1 is SGHAT and CDR2 FQDESV (reference sequence). V dropped 4 bases and J dropped 8 bases, with 11 bases sitting between them. This CDR3 region has 13 residues. Here the CDR3 reads CASSWPGGEKLFF. The CDR3 DNA is TGTGCCAGCAGCTGGCCCGGAGGGGAAAAACTGTTTTTT.

About this clonotype itself: One junction end disagrees with the germline gene, perhaps due to a read error. The chain recombines TRBV4-1 with TRBJ2-7; D possibly corresponds to TRBD1 (6 bases). This CDR3 spans 13 amino acids. Per the germline V gene, CDR1 is MGHRA and CDR2 is YSYEKL. CDR3 amino acids: CSSSQDLGQEQYF. Written as DNA, the CDR3 is TGCTCCAGCAGCCAAGATCTTGGACAGGAGCAGTACTTC.

Comments on this clonotype: This may come from a read error, since a much larger clone is one base off. The V call is TRBV7-3, the J call TRBJ2-5; D call uncertain. CDR1 SGHTA and CDR2 FQGTGA come from the germline V gene. The CDR3 is 11 residues long. The CDR3: CDSVAQETQYF. CDR3 DNA: TGTGACAGCGTAGCCCAAGAGACCCAGTACTTC.

This chain links TRBV6-5 with TRBJ1-3; no definite D call. The CDR3 is made up of 15 amino acids. Trimming stripped 6 bases from V and 1 base from J, with 13 bases between. Germline assignment: CDR1 MNHEY and CDR2 SVGAGI. CDR3 residues: CASSPNALSGNTIYF. In nucleotides, the CDR3 is TGTGCCAGCAGCCCGAATGCCCTTTCTGGAAACACCATATATTTT.

In its sample, this clonotype was seen many times. V is TRBV7-2 and J is TRBJ2-6; D is ambiguous. Germline V gene data show CDR1 as SGHTA and CDR2 as FQGNSA. CDR3 length equals 15 residues. V was clipped by 3 bases and J by 0 bases, with 6 bases between them. CDR3 region: CASSFLGSGANVLTF. For the CDR3, the DNA is TGTGCCAGCAGCTTTCTTGGCTCTGGGGCCAACGTCCTGACTTTC.

This clonotype came up a few times. DNA of the CDR3: TGTGCCAGCAGCCCGGGCCAGCGGACAGGCCAAGAGACCCAGTACTTC. This codes for CASSPGQRTGQETQYF. The chain links TRBV5-3 to TRBJ2-5, with TRBD1 identical over 7 bases. TRBV5-3 has ORF status, its function being uncertain. Trimming cost V 8 bases and J 1 base; bases outside gene matches: 14. The CDR3 has 16 residues.